This is a list of T cell receptor beta chains from one sample in a study of cytomegalovirus exposure and HLA in healthy donors. This table comes from immunoSEQ multiplex PCR, and its TCRdb copy is limited to in-frame clones, with some not included. This repertoire comprises more than 25,000 clones; its ten largest clones make up less than 0.75%. The source material was PBMCs. The receptors were gathered from a man younger than 45 in good health and CMV-seronegative. Each CDR3 is given with its conserved first and last residue. D genes are given only for firm matches. For some rows the clone size is stated as once, few or many, or as a class when expanded; others skip it.

TRBD1	TRBV29-1	NA	TRBJ1-6	CSVTTGPASPLHF	TGCAGCGTGACGACAGGGCCGGCTTCACCCCTCCACTTT
NA	TRBV29-1	NA	TRBJ2-1	CSVEIGLVTYNEQFF	TGCAGCGTTGAGATCGGCCTAGTGACCTACAATGAGCAGTTCTTC
NA	TRBV5-8	NA	TRBJ1-2	CASSETGYGYTF	TGTGCCAGCAGCGAAACAGGGTATGGCTACACCTTC
TRBD1	TRBV27	NA	TRBJ2-7	CASSSFGQGNSYEQYF	TGTGCCAGCAGTTCATTCGGACAGGGGAACTCCTACGAGCAGTACTTC
TRBD1	TRBV5-6	NA	TRBJ2-1	CASSVKTGTGDPEQFF	TGTGCCAGCAGTGTGAAAACCGGGACAGGGGATCCGGAGCAGTTCTTC
NA	TRBV4-3	NA	TRBJ1-3	CASSHLSYTPGNTIYF	TGCGCCAGCAGCCACCTGAGTTATACGCCCGGAAACACCATATATTTT
NA	TRBV4-2	NA	TRBJ2-1	CASSQEMGAEYNEQFF	TGTGCCAGCAGCCAAGAGATGGGGGCGGAATACAATGAGCAGTTCTTC
NA	TRBV4-1	NA	TRBJ1-5	CASSQGEGQIYQPQHF	TGCGCCAGCAGCCAAGGGGAGGGGCAAATATACCAGCCCCAGCATTTT
TRBD1	TRBV5-6	NA	TRBJ1-1	CASSYRDRVPEAFF	TGTGCCAGCAGCTACAGGGACAGGGTCCCCGAAGCTTTCTTT
TRBD1	TRBV4-3	NA	TRBJ1-6	CASSQGRTGVSPLHF	TGCGCCAGCAGCCAGGGAAGGACAGGGGTTTCACCCCTCCACTTT
TRBD2	TRBV7-8	NA	TRBJ2-3	CASSGSGRASQDTQYF	TGTGCCAGCAGCGGTAGCGGGAGGGCCAGTCAAGATACGCAGTATTTT
TRBD1	TRBV18	NA	TRBJ2-3	CASSPGQGAVDTQYF	TGTGCCAGCTCACCGGGACAGGGGGCCGTTGATACGCAGTATTTT
NA	TRBV6-5	NA	TRBJ2-3	CASRTNLRGTQYF	TGTGCCAGCAGGACTAATCTCCGGGGTACGCAGTATTTT
NA	TRBV18	NA	TRBJ2-1	CASSPPSYNEQFF	TGTGCCAGCTCACCACCTAGCTACAATGAGCAGTTCTTC
NA	TRBV9	NA	TRBJ1-3	CASSVFRGFGNTIYF	TGTGCCAGCAGCGTATTCCGAGGGTTCGGAAACACCATATATTTT
TRBD2	TRBV7-7	NA	TRBJ2-2	CASSAGLAGELFF	TGTGCTAGCAGCGCGGGACTAGCCGGGGAGCTGTTTTTT
TRBD2	TRBV7-8	NA	TRBJ2-7	CASSIPVGGVLFEQYF	TGTGCCAGCAGCATCCCAGTCGGGGGGGTCCTCTTTGAGCAGTACTTC
NA	TRBV19	NA	TRBJ1-1	CASSGRTSNTEAFF	TGTGCCAGTAGTGGAAGGACATCAAACACTGAAGCTTTCTTT
TRBD1	TRBV19	NA	TRBJ1-4	CASRPFGTGGEKLFF	TGTGCCAGTAGACCATTCGGGACAGGGGGAGAAAAACTGTTTTTT
NA	TRBV5-4	NA	TRBJ2-3	CASSLKSGSVTDTQYF	TGTGCCAGCAGCTTGAAGAGCGGGTCGGTCACAGATACGCAGTATTTT
NA	TRBV6-5	NA	TRBJ2-7	CASTQRNSPGEQYF	TGTGCCAGCACCCAACGAAACAGCCCAGGGGAGCAGTACTTC
NA	TRBV7-8	NA	TRBJ1-5	CASSLDWEGQPQHF	TGTGCCAGCAGCTTAGACTGGGAGGGTCAGCCCCAGCATTTT
TRBD2	TRBV5-8	NA	TRBJ2-1	CASSLLAGDPLKFF	TGTGCCAGCAGCTTGCTAGCGGGGGATCCCCTTAAGTTCTTC
NA	TRBV7-9	NA	TRBJ2-5	CASSLDLRGFPAQYF	TGTGCCAGCAGCCTCGACCTCAGGGGCTTCCCCGCCCAGTACTTC
TRBD2	TRBV6-1	NA	TRBJ2-2	CASRTGLAGTGELFF	TGTGCCAGCAGGACGGGACTAGCGGGAACCGGGGAGCTGTTTTTT
TRBD2	TRBV28	NA	TRBJ2-3	CASSLPHSSGNTDTQYF	TGTGCCAGCAGTTTACCCCACTCTAGCGGTAACACAGATACGCAGTATTTT
TRBD2	TRBV10-3	NA	TRBJ2-7	CAISATSASYEQYF	TGTGCCATCAGCGCCACTAGCGCTTCCTACGAGCAGTACTTC
NA	TRBV4-2	NA	TRBJ2-7	CASSQDSLVAIGHEQYF	TGTGCCAGCAGCCAAGATAGTTTGGTAGCAATCGGTCACGAGCAGTACTTC
TRBD2	TRBV25-1	NA	TRBJ2-3	CASSGQREVCTDTQYF	TGTGCCAGCAGTGGACAGCGGGAAGTGTGTACAGATACGCAGTATTTT
TRBD1	TRBV6-5	NA	TRBJ2-7	CASSYGTGGYEQYF	TGTGCCAGCAGTTACGGGACAGGGGGCTACGAGCAGTACTTC
NA	TRBV19	NA	TRBJ1-2	CASSPRGINYGYTF	TGTGCCAGTAGTCCAAGGGGGATTAACTATGGCTACACCTTC
TRBD2	TRBV11-3	NA	TRBJ2-3	CASSLGGGKDTQYF	TGTGCCAGCAGCTTAGGCGGGGGAAAAGATACGCAGTATTTT
TRBD1	TRBV18	NA	TRBJ2-7	CASSPGTGYEQYF	TGTGCCAGCTCACCAGGGACAGGCTACGAGCAGTACTTC
NA	TRBV13	NA	TRBJ1-3	CASSLGRQGNTIYF	TGTGCCAGCAGCTTAGGGCGACAGGGAAACACCATATATTTT
TRBD1	TRBV27	NA	TRBJ2-5	CASSDRDRGPQETQYF	TGTGCCAGCAGTGACCGGGACAGGGGCCCACAAGAGACCCAGTACTTC
TRBD2	TRBV27	NA	TRBJ2-2	CASAERETANTGELFF	TGTGCCAGCGCAGAGCGGGAAACCGCGAACACCGGGGAGCTGTTTTTT
NA	TRBV5-1	NA	TRBJ1-1	CASSQESTVEAFF	TGCGCCAGCAGCCAGGAAAGTACGGTTGAAGCTTTCTTT
NA	TRBV19	NA	TRBJ2-1	CASSSAGGVYNEQFF	TGTGCCAGTAGCTCAGCAGGAGGGGTCTACAATGAGCAGTTCTTC
NA	TRBV14	NA	TRBJ1-6	CASSQGREYSPLHF	TGTGCCAGCAGCCAAGGAAGGGAGTACTCACCCCTCCACTTT
NA	TRBV5-1	NA	TRBJ2-5	CASSSGGQETQYF	TGCGCCAGCAGCTCCGGAGGTCAAGAGACCCAGTACTTC
NA	TRBV18	NA	TRBJ1-5	CASSDRGAQPQHF	TGTGCCAGCTCAGATAGGGGTGCTCAGCCCCAGCATTTT
TRBD2	TRBV28	NA	TRBJ2-1	CASRLAGLVAFNEQFF	TGTGCCAGCAGACTAGCGGGATTGGTAGCCTTCAATGAGCAGTTCTTC
TRBD2	TRBV7-9	NA	TRBJ2-5	CASGQTSGGQETQYF	TGTGCCAGCGGACAAACTAGCGGGGGGCAAGAGACCCAGTACTTC
NA	TRBV12-2	NA	TRBJ1-1	CASRLAIRERRNTEAFF	TGTGCAAGTCGCTTAGCCATCCGGGAGCGACGGAACACTGAAGCTTTCTTT
NA	TRBV4-2	NA	TRBJ2-5	CASSQEWGRGRESQETQYF	TGTGCCAGCAGCCAAGAGTGGGGGCGTGGGAGAGAGTCCCAAGAGACCCAGTACTTC
TRBD1	TRBV19	NA	TRBJ1-1	CASSMWGRYQGETLPYTEAFF	TGTGCCAGTAGTATGTGGGGGAGATATCAGGGGGAGACCCTACCTTACACTGAAGCTTTCTTT
NA	TRBV4-2	NA	TRBJ2-5	CASSQDPSRETQYF	TGTGCCAGCAGCCAAGACCCTAGTCGGGAGACCCAGTACTTC
NA	TRBV29-1	NA	TRBJ1-6	CSVGGDPNSPLHF	TGCAGCGTTGGGGGGGACCCTAATTCACCCCTCCACTTT
TRBD2	TRBV6-6	medium-sized	TRBJ2-1	CATNPGLALEQFF	TGTGCCACCAACCCGGGACTAGCCCTTGAGCAGTTCTTC
NA	TRBV4-2	NA	TRBJ1-4	CASSRTENEKLFF	TGTGCCAGCAGCAGGACAGAGAATGAAAAACTGTTTTTT
NA	TRBV7-7	NA	TRBJ2-2	CASSLLAGAYTGELFF	TGTGCTAGCAGCTTACTCGCGGGGGCCTACACCGGGGAGCTGTTTTTT
TRBD1	TRBV27	NA	TRBJ1-6	CASRGRQGDNSPLHF	TGTGCCAGCAGAGGTCGACAGGGAGATAATTCACCCCTCCACTTT
NA	TRBV5-4	NA	TRBJ2-1	CASSSESGGVSYNEQFF	TGTGCCAGCAGCTCGGAGAGTGGAGGGGTGTCTTACAATGAGCAGTTCTTC
NA	TRBV19	NA	TRBJ2-3	CASSRQAEGTDTQYF	TGTGCCAGTAGTCGTCAAGCAGAGGGCACAGATACGCAGTATTTT
NA	TRBV4-1	NA	TRBJ2-7	CASSQERGFYEQYF	TGCGCCAGCAGCCAAGAGAGGGGGTTCTACGAGCAGTACTTC
NA	TRBV18	NA	TRBJ2-5	CASSPRQGETQYF	TGTGCCAGCTCACCCCGGCAGGGGGAGACCCAGTACTTC
TRBD1	TRBV18	NA	TRBJ1-4	CASSQDRGDEKLFF	TGTGCCAGCTCACAGGACAGGGGGGATGAAAAACTGTTTTTT